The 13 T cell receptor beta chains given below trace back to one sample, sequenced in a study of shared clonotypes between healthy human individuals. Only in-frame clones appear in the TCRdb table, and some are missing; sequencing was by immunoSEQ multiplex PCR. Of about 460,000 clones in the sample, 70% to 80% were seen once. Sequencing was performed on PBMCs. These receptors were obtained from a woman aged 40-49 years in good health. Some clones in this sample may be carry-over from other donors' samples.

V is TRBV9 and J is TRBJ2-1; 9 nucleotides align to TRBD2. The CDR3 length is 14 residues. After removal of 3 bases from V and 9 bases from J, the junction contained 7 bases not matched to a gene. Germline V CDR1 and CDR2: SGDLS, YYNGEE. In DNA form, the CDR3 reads TGTGCCAGCAGCGCAGTAGCGGGAGTGGCTGAGCAGTTCTTC. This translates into CASSAVAGVAEQFF.

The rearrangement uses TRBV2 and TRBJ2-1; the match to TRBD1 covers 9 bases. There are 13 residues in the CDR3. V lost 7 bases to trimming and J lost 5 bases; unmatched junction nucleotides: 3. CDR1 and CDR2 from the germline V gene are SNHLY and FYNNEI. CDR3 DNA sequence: TGTGCCAGCAAACAGGGGGCGAACAATGAGCAGTTCTTC. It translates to CASKQGANNEQFF.

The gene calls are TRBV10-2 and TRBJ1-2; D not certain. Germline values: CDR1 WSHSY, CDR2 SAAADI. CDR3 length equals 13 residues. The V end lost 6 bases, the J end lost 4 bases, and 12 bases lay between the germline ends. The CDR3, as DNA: TGCGCCAGCAGCCCTTCCGCCTCCTATGGCTACACCTTC. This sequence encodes CASSPSASYGYTF.

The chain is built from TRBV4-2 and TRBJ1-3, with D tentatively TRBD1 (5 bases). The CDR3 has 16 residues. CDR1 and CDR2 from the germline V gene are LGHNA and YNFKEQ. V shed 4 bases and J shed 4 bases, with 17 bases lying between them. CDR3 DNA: TGTGCCAGCAGCCTCATGGGGGGGGTGCAGGGAAACACCATATATTTT. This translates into CASSLMGGVQGNTIYF.

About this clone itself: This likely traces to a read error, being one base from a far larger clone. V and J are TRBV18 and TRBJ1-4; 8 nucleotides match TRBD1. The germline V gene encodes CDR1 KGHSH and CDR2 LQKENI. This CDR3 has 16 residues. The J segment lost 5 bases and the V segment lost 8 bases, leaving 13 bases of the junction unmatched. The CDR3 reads CASPHGLGQVNEKLFF. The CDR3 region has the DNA TGTGCCAGCCCACATGGGTTGGGACAGGTAAATGAAAAACTGTTTTTT.

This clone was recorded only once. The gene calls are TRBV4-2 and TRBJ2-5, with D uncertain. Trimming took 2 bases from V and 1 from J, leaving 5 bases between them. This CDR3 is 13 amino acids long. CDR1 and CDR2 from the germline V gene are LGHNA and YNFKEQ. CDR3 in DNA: TGTGCCAGCAGCCAATCCCTCCAAGAGACCCAGTACTTC. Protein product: CASSQSLQETQYF.

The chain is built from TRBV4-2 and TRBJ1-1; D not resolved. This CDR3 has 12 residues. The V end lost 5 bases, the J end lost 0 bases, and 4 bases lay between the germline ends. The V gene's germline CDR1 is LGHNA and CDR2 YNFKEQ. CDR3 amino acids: CASSLMNTEAFF. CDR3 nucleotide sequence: TGTGCCAGCAGCTTAATGAACACTGAAGCTTTCTTT.

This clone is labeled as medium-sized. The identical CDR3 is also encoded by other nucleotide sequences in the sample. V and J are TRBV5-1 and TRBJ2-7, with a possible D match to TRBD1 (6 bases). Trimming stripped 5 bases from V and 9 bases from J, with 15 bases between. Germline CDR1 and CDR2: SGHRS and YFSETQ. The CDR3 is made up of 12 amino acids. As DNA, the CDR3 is TGCGCCAGCAGTTCACAGGGATGGGGGCAGTACTTC. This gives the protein CASSSQGWGQYF.

The CDR3 is CASSQDRTSRNEQFF. In nucleotides, the CDR3 is TGCGCCAGCAGCCAAGACCGGACTAGCCGGAATGAGCAGTTCTTC. The chain combines TRBV4-3 with TRBJ2-1; 8 nucleotides match TRBD2. Losses at the gene ends were 0 bases for V and 7 bases for J; bases not matched to a gene: 5. Per germline, CDR1 LGHNA and CDR2 YSLEER. This CDR3 is 15 amino acids long.

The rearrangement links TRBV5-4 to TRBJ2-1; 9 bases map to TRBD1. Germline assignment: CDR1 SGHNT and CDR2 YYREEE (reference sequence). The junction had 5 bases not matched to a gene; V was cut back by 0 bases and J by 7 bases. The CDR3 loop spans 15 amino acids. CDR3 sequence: CASSLARQGGNEQFF. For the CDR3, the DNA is TGTGCCAGCAGCTTGGCAAGACAGGGGGGGAATGAGCAGTTCTTC. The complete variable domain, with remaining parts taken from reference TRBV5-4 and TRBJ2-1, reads ETGVTQSPTHLIKTRGQQVTLRCSSQSGHNTVSWYQQALGQGPQFIFQYYREEENGRGNFPPRFSGLQFPNYSSELNVNALELDDSALYLCASSLARQGGNEQFFGPGTRLTVL.

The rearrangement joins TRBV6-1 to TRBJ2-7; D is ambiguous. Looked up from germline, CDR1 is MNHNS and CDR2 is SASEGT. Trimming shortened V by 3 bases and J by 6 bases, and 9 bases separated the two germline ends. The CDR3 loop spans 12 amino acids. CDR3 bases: TGTGCCAGCAGTGAGTGGCAGGCCGAGCAGTACTTC. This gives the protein CASSEWQAEQYF.

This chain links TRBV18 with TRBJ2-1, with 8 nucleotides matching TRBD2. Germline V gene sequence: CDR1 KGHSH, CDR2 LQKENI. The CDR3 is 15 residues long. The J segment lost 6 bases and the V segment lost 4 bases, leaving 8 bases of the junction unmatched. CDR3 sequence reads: CASSRSGSVGNEQFF. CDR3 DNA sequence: TGTGCCAGCTCACGAAGCGGGAGTGTGGGCAATGAGCAGTTCTTC.

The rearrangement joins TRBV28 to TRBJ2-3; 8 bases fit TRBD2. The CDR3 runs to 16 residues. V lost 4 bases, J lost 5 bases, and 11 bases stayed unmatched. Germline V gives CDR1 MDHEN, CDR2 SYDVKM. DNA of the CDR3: TGTGCCAGCAGTTCCCGCGGGGGGTTTATTGGAGATACGCAGTATTTT. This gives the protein CASSSRGGFIGDTQYF.